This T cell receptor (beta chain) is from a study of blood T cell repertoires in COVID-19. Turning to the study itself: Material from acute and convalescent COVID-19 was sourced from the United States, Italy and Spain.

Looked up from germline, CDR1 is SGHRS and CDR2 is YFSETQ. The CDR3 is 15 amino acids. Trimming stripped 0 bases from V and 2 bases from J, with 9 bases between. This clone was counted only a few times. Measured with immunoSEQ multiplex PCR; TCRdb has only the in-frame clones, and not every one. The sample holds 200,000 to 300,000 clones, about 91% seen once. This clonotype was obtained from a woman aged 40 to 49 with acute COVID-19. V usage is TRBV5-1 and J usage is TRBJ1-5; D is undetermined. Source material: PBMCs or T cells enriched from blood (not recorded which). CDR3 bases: TGCGCCAGCAGCTTGGGAGGAGCGCGCAATCAGCCCCAGCATTTT. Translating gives CASSLGGARNQPQHF.